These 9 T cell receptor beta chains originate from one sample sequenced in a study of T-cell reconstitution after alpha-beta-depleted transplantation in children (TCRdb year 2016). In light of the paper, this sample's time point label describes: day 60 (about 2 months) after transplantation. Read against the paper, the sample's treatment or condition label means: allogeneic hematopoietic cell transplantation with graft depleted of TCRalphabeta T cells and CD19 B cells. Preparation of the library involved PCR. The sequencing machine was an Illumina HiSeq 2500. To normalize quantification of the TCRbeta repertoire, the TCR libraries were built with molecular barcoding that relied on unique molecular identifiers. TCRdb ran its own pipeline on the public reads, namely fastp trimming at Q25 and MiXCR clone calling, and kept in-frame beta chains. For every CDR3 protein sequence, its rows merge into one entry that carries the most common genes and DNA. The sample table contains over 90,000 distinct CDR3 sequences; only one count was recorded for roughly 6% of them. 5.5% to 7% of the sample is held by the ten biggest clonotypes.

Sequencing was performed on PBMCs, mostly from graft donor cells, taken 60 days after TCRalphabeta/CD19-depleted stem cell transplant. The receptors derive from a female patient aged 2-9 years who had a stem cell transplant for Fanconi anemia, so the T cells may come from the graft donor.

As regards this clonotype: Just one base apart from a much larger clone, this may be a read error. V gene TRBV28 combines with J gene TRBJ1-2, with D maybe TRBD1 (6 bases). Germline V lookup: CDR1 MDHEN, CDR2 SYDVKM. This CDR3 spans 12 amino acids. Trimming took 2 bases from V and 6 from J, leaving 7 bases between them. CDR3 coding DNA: TGTGCCAGCAGTTTAGGACAGAATGGCTACACCTTC. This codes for CASSLGQNGYTF.

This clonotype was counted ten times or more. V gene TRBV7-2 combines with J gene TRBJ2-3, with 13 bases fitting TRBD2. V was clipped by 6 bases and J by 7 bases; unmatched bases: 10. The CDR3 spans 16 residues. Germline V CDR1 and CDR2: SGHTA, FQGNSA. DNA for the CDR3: TGTGCCAGCAGTCAAGGAGGACTAGCGGGGGCCTATACGCAGTATTTT. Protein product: CASSQGGLAGAYTQYF.

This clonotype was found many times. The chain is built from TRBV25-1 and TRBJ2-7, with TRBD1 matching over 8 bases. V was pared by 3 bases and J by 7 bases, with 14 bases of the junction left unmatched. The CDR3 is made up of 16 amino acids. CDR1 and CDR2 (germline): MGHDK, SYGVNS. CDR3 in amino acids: CASSELAGTGNLEQYF. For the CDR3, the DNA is TGTGCCAGCAGTGAGCTGGCCGGGACAGGCAACTTGGAGCAGTACTTC.

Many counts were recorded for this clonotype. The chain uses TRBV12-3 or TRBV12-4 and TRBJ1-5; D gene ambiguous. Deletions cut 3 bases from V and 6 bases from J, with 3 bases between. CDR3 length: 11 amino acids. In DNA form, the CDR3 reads TGTGCCAGCAGTTTGGGTCAGCCCCAGCATTTT. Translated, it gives CASSLGQPQHF.

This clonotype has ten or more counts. The CDR3 bases are TGCAGCGTTGCATCCTCAGATACGCAGTATTTT. Its translation is CSVASSDTQYF. The V and J genes are TRBV29-1 and TRBJ2-3; no firm D call. In germline, CDR1 is SQVTM, CDR2 ANQGSEA. This CDR3 spans 11 amino acids. The V end lost 4 bases, the J end lost 4 bases, and 6 bases lay between the germline ends.

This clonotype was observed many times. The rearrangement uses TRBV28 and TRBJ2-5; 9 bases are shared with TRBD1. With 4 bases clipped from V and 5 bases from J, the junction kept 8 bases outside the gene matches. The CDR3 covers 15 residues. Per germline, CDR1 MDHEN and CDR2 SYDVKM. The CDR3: CASSSAGTGKETQYF. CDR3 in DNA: TGTGCCAGCAGTTCCGCCGGGACAGGGAAGGAGACCCAGTACTTC.

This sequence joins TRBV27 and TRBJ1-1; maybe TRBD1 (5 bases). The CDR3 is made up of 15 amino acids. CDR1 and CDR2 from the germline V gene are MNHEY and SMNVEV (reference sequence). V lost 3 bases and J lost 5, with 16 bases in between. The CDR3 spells CASSFQGPGGTEAFF. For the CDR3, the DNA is TGTGCCAGCAGTTTTCAAGGTCCCGGGGGTACTGAAGCTTTCTTT.

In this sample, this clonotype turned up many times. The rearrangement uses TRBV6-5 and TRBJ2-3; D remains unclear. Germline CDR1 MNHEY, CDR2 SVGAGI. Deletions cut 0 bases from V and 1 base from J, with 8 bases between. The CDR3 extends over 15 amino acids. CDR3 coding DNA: TGTGCCAGCAGTTACTCGATCTGGGGCACAGATACGCAGTATTTT. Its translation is CASSYSIWGTDTQYF.

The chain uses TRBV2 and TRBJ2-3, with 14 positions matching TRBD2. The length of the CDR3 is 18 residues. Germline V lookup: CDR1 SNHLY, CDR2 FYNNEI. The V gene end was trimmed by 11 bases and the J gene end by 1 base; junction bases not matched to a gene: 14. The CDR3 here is CACCLGGLAGGGTDTQYF. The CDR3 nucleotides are TGTGCCTGCTGTTTAGGCGGACTAGCGGGAGGCGGCACAGATACGCAGTATTTT.